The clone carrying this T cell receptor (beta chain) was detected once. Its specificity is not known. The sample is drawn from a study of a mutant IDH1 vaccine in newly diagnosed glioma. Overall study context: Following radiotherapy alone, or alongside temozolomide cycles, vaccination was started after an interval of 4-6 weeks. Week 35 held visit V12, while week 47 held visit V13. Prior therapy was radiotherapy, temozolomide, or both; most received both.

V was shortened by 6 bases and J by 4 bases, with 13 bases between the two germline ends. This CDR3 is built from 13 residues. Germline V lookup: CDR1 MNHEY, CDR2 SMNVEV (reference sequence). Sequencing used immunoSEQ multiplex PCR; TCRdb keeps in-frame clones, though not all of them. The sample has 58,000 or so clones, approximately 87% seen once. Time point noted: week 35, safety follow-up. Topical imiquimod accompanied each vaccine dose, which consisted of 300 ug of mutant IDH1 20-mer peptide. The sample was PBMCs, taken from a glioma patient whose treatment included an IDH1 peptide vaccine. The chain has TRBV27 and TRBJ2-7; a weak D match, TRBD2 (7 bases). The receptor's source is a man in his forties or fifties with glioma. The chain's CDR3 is CASRLGGGYEQYF. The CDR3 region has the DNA TGTGCCAGCAGACTAGGGGGGGGTTACGAGCAGTACTTC.